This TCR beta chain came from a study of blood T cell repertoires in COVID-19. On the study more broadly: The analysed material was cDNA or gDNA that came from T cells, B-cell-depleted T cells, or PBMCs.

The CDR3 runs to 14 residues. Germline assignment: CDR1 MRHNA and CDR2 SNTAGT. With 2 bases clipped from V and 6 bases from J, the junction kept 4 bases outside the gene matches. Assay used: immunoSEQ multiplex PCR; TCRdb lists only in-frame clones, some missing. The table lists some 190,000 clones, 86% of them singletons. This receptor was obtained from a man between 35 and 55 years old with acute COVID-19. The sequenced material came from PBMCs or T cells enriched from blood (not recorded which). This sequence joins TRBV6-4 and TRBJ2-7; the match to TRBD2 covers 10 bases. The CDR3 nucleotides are TGTGCCAGCAGTGACCGAGGGACTAGCGCCGAGCAGTACTTC. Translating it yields CASSDRGTSAEQYF.